Shown below are 3 T cell receptor beta chains from a single sample sequenced in a study of T cell changes during pregnancy in multiple sclerosis. Libraries were prepared by immunoSEQ multiplex PCR; TCRdb keeps only in-frame clonotypes and omits some of them. This sample yields roughly 65,000 clones, of which under 95% are seen a single time; approximately 1.5% belongs to the top ten. Specimen: peripheral blood, collected in the third trimester of pregnancy. The receptors stem from a female donor in good health, enrolled as a control in a pregnancy study.

The rearrangement uses TRBV6-6 and TRBJ1-5; possibly TRBD1 for D (6 bases). CDR3 length: 15 amino acids. Germline V lookup: CDR1 MNHNY, CDR2 SVGAGI (reference sequence). Trimming shortened V by 6 bases and J by 3 bases, and 15 bases separated the two germline ends. The chain's CDR3 is CASSRQETNNQPQHF. The CDR3, as DNA: TGTGCCAGCAGCAGACAGGAGACTAACAATCAGCCCCAGCATTTT.

This clone was found a few times. The V call is TRBV5-1, the J call TRBJ2-2; D may be TRBD1 (5 bases). V was pared by 5 bases and J by 6 bases, with 8 bases between. The length of the CDR3 is 12 residues. The germline V gene has CDR1 SGHRS and CDR2 YFSETQ. The CDR3 nucleotides are TGCGCCAGCAGTTTAGGGGCCGGGGAGCTGTTTTTT. This encodes CASSLGAGELFF.

The chain recombines TRBV7-2 with TRBJ1-2; weak D call: TRBD1 (5 bases). Germline lookup yields CDR1 SGHTA and CDR2 FQGNSA. Between the trimmed V and J ends, which lost 5 bases and 8 bases, there was a span of 18 bases. The CDR3 runs 14 residues. This CDR3 reads CASSADHGGRGYTF. Here the CDR3 DNA reads TGTGCCAGCAGCGCCGACCACGGGGGTAGGGGCTACACCTTC.